This T cell receptor (beta chain) was captured by sequencing in a study of T cell responses to AZD1222 COVID-19 vaccine. Study findings and constraints: Baseline serology detected seropositivity in only six or seven AZD1222 recipients. There were mostly white British donors and more females than males, and clonal diversity was possibly underestimated.

A word on this clone: No antigen is known for it.

Generated by immunoSEQ multiplex PCR, the TCRdb table keeps only in-frame clones and is missing some. The repertoire holds 75,000 to 95,000 clones, with 70% to 90% as singletons. CDR1 and CDR2 from the germline V gene are MDHEN and SYDVKM. The ends were cut back, 6 bases at V and 0 bases at J, with 8 bases in the middle. The CDR3 covers 13 residues. This receptor was obtained from an adult in good health. The material was peripheral blood, obtained on day 0 of AZD1222 vaccination. V usage is TRBV28 and J usage is TRBJ1-2, with D possibly matching TRBD1 (5 bases). This chain's CDR3 is CASSSGSNYGYTF. Here the CDR3 DNA reads TGTGCCAGCAGCTCAGGGTCTAACTATGGCTACACCTTC.